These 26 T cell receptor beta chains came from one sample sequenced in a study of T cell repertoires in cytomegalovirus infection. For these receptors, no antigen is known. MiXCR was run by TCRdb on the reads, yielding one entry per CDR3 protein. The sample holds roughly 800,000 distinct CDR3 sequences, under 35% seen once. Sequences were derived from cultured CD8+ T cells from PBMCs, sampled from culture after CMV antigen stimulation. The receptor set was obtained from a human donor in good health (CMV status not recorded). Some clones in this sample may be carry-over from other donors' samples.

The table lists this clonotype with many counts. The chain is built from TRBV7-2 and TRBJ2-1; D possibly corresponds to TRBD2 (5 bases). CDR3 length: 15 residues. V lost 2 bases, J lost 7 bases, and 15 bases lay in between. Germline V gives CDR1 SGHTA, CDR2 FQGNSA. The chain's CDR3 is CASSLRGSVVNEQFF. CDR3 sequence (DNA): TGTGCCAGCAGCTTACGAGGGTCCGTCGTGAATGAGCAGTTCTTC.

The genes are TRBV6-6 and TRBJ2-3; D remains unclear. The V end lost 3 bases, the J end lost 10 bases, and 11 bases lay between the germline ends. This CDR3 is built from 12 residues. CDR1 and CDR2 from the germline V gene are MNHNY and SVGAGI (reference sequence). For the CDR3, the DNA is TGTGCCAGCAGTTATGGAGAGCCATCGCAGTATTTT. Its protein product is CASSYGEPSQYF.

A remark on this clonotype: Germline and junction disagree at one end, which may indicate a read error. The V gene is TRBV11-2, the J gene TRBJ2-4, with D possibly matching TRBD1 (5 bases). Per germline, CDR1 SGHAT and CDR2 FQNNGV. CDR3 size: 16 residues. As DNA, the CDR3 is TGTGCCAGCAGCTCCAGACAGATTGTAGCCAAAAACGTTCAGTACTTC. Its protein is CASSSRQIVAKNVQYF.

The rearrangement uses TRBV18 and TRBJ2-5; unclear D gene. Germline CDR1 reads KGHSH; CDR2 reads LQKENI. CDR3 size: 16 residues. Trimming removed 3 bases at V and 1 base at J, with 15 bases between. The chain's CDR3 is CASSPRPVRGQETQYF. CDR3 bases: TGTGCCAGCTCACCGAGGCCCGTTCGAGGCCAAGAGACCCAGTACTTC. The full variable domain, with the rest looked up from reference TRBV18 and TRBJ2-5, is NAGVMQNPRHLVRRRGQEARLRCSPMKGHSHVYWYRQLPEEGLKFMVYLQKENIIDESGMPKERFSAEFPKEGPSILRIQQVVRGDSAAYFCASSPRPVRGQETQYFGPGTRLLVL.

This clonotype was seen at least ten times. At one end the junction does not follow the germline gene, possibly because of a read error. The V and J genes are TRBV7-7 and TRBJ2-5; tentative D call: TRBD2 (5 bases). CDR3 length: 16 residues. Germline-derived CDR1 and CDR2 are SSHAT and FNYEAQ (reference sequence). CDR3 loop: CASSLGLARLQETQYF. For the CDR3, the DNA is TGTGCTAGCAGCTTAGGTTTAGCGCGCCTCCAAGAGACCCAGTACTTC.

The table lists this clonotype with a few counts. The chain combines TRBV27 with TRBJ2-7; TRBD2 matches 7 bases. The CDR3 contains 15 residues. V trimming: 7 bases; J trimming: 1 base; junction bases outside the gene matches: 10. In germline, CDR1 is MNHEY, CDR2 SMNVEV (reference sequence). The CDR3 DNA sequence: TGTGCCAGCAAGCCGAGCGGGGCCCCTTCCTACGAGCAGTACTTC. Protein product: CASKPSGAPSYEQYF.

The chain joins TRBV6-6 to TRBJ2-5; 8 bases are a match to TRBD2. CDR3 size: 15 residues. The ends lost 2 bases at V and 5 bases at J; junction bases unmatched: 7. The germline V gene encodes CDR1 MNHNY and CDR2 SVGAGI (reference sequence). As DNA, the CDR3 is TGTGCCAGCAGTTACGGACTAGCTTCTTGGGAGACCCAGTACTTC. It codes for CASSYGLASWETQYF.

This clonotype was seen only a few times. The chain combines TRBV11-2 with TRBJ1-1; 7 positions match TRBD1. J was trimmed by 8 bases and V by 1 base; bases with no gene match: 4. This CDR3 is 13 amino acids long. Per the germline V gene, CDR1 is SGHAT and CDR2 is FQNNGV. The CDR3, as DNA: TGTGCCAGCAGCTTAGTTCCGGGACAGGAAGCTTTCTTT. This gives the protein CASSLVPGQEAFF.

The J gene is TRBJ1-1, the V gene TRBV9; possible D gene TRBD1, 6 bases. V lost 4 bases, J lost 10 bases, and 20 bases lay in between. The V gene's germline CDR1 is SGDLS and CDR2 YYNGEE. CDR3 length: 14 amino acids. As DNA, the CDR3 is TGTGCCAGCAGCCCGGGGAATAGGGGGTTCGGAGCTTTCTTT. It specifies CASSPGNRGFGAFF.

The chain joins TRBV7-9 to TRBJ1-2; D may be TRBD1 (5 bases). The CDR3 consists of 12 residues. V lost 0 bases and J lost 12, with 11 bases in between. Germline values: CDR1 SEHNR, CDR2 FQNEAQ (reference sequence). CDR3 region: CASSLARVEDTF. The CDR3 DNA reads TGTGCCAGCAGCTTAGCCAGGGTTGAGGACACCTTC. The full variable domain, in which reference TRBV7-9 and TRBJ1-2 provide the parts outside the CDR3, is DTGVSQNPRHKITKRGQNVTFRCDPISEHNRLYWYRQTLGQGPEFLTYFQNEAQLEKSRLLSDRFSAERPKGSFSTLEIQRTEQGDSAMYLCASSLARVEDTFGSGTRLTVV.

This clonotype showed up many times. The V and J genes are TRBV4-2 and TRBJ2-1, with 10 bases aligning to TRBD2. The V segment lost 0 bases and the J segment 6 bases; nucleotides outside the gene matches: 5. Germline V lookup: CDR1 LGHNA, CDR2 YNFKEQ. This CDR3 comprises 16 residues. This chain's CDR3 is CASSQEAGGAANEQFF. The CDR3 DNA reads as TGTGCCAGCAGCCAAGAAGCGGGGGGGGCCGCCAATGAGCAGTTCTTC.

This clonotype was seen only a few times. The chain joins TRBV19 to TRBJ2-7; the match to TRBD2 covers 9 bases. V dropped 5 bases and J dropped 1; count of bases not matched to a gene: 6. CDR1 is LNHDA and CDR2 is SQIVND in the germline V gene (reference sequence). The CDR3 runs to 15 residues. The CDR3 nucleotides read TGTGCCAGTAGTGTTATAGCGGGGGCATCCTACGAGCAGTACTTC. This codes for CASSVIAGASYEQYF.

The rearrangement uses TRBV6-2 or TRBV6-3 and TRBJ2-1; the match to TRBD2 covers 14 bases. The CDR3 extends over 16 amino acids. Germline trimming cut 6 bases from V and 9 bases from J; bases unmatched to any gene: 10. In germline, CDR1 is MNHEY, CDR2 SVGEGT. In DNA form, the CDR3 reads TGTGCCAGCAGGATGGGACTAGCGGGGGCAAGGGGTGAGCAGTTCTTC. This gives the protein CASRMGLAGARGEQFF.

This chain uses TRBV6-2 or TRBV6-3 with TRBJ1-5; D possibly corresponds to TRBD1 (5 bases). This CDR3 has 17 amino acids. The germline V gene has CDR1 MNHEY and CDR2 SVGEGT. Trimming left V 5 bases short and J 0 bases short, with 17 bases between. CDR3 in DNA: TGTGCCAGCAGTCAGAACTTCGGGGGACTTAGCAATCAGCCCCAGCATTTT. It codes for CASSQNFGGLSNQPQHF.

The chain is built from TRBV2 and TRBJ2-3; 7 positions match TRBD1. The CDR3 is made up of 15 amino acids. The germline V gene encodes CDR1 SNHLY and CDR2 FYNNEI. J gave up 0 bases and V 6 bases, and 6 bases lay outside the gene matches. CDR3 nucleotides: TGTGCCAGCAGCAAGGGACAGTTGAGCACAGATACGCAGTATTTT. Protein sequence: CASSKGQLSTDTQYF.

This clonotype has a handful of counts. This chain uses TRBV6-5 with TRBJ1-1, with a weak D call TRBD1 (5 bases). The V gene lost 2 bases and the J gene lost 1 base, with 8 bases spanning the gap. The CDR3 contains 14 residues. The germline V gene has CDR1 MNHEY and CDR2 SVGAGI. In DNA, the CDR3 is TGTGCCAGCAGTTACCACCAGGGGAACACTGAAGCTTTCTTT. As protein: CASSYHQGNTEAFF.

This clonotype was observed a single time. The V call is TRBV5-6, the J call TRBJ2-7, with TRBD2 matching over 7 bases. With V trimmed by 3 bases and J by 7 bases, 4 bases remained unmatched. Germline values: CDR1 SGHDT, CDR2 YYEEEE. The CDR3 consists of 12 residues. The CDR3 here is CASSSGLTEQYV. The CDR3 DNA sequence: TGTGCCAGCAGCTCGGGACTAACAGAGCAGTACGTC.

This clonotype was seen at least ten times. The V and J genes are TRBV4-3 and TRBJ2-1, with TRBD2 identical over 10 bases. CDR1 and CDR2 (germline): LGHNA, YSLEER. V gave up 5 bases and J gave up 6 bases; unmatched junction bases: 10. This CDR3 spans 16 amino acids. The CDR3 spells CASSWTVLAGLNEQFF. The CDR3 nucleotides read TGCGCCAGCAGCTGGACGGTACTAGCGGGGCTCAATGAGCAGTTCTTC.

CDR3 sequence reads: CASRGQGHLPPGNTIYF. The CDR3 DNA is TGTGCCAGCAGGGGACAGGGCCACTTGCCTCCTGGAAACACCATATATTTT. V is TRBV7-9 and J is TRBJ1-3, with 9 bases lining up with TRBD1. CDR1 and CDR2 from the germline V gene are SEHNR and FQNEAQ (reference sequence). The CDR3 spans 17 residues. Losses at the gene ends were 6 bases for V and 2 bases for J; bases not matched to a gene: 11.

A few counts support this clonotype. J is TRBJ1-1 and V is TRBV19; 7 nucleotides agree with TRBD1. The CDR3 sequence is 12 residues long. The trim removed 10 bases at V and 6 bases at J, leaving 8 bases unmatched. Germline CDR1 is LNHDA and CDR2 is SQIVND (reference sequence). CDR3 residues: CATRGEGAEAFF. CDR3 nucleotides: TGTGCCACCAGGGGGGAGGGCGCTGAAGCTTTCTTT.

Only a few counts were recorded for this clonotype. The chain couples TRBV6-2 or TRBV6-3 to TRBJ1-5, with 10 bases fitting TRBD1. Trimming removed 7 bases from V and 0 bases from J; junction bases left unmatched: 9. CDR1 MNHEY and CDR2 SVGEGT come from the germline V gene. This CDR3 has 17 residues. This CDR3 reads CASTPGQGGYSNQPQHF. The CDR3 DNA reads TGTGCCAGCACCCCAGGACAGGGGGGCTATAGCAATCAGCCCCAGCATTTT.

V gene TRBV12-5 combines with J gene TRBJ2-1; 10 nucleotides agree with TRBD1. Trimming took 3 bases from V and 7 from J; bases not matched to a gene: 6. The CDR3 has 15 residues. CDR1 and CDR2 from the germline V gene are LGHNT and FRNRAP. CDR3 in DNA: TGTGCTAGTGGTTTCCCGGGACAGGGGACGAATGAGCAGTTCTTC. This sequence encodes CASGFPGQGTNEQFF.

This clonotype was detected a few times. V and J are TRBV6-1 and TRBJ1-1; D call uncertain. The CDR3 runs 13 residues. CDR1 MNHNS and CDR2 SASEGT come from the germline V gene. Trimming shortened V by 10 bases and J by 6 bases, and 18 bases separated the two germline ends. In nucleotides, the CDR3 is TGTGCCACCGAGGGTAGGTCCGGCGCTGAAGCTTTCTTT. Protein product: CATEGRSGAEAFF.

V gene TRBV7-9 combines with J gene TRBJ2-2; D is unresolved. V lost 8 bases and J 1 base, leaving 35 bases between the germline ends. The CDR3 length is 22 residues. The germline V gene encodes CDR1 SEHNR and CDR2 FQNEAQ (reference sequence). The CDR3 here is CASSIPTALSVRPTLNTGELFF. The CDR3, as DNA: TGTGCCAGCTCAATCCCCACTGCCCTCTCTGTCAGACCTACCCTGAACACCGGGGAGCTGTTTTTT.

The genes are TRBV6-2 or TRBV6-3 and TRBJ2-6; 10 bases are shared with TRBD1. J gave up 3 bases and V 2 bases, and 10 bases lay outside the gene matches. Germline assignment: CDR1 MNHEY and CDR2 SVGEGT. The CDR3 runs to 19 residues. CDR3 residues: CASSYRVGQGGVGANVLTF. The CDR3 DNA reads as TGTGCCAGCAGTTACCGCGTCGGACAGGGGGGCGTTGGGGCCAACGTCCTGACTTTC.

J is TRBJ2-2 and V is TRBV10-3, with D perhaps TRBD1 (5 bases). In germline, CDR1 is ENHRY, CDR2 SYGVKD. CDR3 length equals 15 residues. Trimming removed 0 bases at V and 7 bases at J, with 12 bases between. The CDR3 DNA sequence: TGTGCCATCAGTGAGTCTTGGGGCGGCGGCGGGGAGCTGTTTTTT. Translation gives CAISESWGGGGELFF.